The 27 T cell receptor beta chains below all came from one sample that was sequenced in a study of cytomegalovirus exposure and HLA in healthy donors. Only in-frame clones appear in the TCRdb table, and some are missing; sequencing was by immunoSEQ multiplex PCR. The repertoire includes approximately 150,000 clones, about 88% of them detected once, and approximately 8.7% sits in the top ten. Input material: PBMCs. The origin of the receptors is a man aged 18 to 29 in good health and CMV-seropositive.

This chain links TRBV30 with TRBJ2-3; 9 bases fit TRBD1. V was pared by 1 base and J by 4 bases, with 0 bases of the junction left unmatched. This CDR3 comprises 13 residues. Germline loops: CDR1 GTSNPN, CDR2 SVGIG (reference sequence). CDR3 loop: CAWSGTGADTQYF. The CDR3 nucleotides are TGTGCCTGGAGTGGGACAGGGGCAGATACGCAGTATTTT. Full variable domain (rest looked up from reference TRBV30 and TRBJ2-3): SQTIHQWPATLVQPVGSPLSLECTVEGTSNPNLYWYRQAAGRGLQLLFYSVGIGQISSEVPQNLSASRPQDRQFILSSKKLLLSDSGFYLCAWSGTGADTQYFGPGTRLTVL.

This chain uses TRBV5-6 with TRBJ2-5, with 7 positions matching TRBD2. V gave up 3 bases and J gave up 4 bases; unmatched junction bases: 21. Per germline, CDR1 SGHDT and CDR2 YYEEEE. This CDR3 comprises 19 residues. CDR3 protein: CASSSTGSLAAEGGETQYF. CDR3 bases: TGTGCCAGCAGCTCAACTGGCTCTCTAGCGGCAGAGGGAGGAGAGACCCAGTACTTC.

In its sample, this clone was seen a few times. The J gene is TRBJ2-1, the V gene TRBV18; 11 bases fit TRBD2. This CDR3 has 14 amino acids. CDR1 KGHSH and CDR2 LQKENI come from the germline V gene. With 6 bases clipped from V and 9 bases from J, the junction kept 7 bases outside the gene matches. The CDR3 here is CASSVAGGPFEQFF. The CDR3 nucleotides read TGTGCCAGCTCCGTAGCGGGAGGGCCGTTTGAGCAGTTCTTC.

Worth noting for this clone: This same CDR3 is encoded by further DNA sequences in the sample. The CDR3, as DNA: TGTGCCAGCTCACCCGACAGGGTTTATGGCTACACCTTC. Protein sequence: CASSPDRVYGYTF. The V call is TRBV18, the J call TRBJ1-2, with TRBD1 matching 7 bases. CDR3 length equals 13 residues. The germline V gene has CDR1 KGHSH and CDR2 LQKENI. The V gene end was trimmed by 3 bases and the J gene end by 5 bases; junction bases not matched to a gene: 3. The variable domain in full, with the rest retrieved from reference TRBV18 and TRBJ1-2, is NAGVMQNPRHLVRRRGQEARLRCSPMKGHSHVYWYRQLPEEGLKFMVYLQKENIIDESGMPKERFSAEFPKEGPSILRIQQVVRGDSAAYFCASSPDRVYGYTFGSGTRLTVV.

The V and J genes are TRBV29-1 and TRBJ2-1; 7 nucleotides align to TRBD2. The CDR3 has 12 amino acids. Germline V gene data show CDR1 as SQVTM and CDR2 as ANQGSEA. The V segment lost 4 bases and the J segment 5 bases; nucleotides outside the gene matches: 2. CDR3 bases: TGCAGCGTTGGGCGGGGGAACAATGAGCAGTTCTTC. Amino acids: CSVGRGNNEQFF.

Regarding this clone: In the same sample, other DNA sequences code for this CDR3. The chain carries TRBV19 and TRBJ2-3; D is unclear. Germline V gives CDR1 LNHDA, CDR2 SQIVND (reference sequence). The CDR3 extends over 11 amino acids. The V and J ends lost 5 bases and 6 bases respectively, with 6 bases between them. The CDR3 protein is CASSLGDTQYF. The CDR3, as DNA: TGTGCCAGTAGTCTCGGTGATACGCAGTATTTT.

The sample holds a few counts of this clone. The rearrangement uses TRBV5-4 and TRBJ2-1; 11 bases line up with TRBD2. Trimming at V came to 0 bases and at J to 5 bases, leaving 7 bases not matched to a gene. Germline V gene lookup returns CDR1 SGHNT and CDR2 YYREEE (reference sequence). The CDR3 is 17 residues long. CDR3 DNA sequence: TGTGCCAGCAGCTTGGCCAACAAACTAGCGGGGGACAATGAGCAGTTCTTC. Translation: CASSLANKLAGDNEQFF.

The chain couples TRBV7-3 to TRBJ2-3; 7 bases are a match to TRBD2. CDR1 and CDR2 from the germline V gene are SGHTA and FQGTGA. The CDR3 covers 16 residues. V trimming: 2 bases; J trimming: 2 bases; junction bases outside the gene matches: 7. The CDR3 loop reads CASSLDPSGSTDTQYF. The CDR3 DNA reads TGTGCCAGCAGCTTAGACCCTAGCGGTTCCACAGATACGCAGTATTTT.

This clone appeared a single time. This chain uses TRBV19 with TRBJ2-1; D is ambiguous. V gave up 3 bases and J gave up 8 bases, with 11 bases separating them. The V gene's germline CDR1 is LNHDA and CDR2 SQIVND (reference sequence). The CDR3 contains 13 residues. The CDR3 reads CASSIFRGYEQFF. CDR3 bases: TGTGCCAGTAGTATTTTTCGAGGATATGAGCAGTTCTTC. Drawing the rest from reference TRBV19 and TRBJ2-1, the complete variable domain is DGGITQSPKYLFRKEGQNVTLSCEQNLNHDAMYWYRQDPGQGLRLIYYSQIVNDFQKGDIAEGYSVSREKKESFPLTVTSAQKNPTAFYLCASSIFRGYEQFFGPGTRLTVL.

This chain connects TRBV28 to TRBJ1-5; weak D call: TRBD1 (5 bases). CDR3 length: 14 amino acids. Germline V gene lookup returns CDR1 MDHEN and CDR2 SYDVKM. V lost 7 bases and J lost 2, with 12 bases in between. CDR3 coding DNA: TGTGCCAGCAACTCTCAGGGTGGCAATCAGCCCCAGCATTTT. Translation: CASNSQGGNQPQHF.

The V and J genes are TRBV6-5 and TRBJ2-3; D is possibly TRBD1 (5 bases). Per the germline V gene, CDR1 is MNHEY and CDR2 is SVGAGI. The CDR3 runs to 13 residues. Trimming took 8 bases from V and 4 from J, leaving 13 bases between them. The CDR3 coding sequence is TGTGCCAGCGGGCCAGGGTTTGCAGATACGCAGTATTTT. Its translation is CASGPGFADTQYF.

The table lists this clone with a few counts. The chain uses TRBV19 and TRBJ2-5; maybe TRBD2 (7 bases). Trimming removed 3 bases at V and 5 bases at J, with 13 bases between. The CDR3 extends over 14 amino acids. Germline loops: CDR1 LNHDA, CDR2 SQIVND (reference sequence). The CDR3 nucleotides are TGTGCCAGTAGTATCTCCGGGGGGCGGGAGACCCAGTACTTC. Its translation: CASSISGGRETQYF.

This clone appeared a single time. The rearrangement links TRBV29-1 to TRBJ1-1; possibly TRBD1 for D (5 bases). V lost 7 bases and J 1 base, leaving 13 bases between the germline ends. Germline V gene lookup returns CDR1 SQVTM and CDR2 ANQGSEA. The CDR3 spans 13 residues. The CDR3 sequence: CSASRGANTEAFF. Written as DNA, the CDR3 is TGCAGCGCTTCTCGCGGGGCGAACACTGAAGCTTTCTTT.

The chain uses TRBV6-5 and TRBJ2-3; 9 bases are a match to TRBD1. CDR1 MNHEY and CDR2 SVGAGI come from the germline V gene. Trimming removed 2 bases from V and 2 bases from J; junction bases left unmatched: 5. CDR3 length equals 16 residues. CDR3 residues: CASSYLGTGYTDTQYF. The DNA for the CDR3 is TGTGCCAGCAGTTACCTCGGGACAGGGTACACAGATACGCAGTATTTT.

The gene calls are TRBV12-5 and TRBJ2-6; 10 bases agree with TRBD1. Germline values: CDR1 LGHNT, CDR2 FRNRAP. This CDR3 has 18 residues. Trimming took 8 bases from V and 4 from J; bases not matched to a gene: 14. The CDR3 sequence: CASRSDRGPLSGANVLTF. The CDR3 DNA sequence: TGTGCTAGTAGATCTGACAGGGGGCCCCTATCCGGGGCCAACGTCCTGACTTTC. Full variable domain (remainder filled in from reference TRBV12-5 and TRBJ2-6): DARVTQTPRHKVTEMGQEVTMRCQPILGHNTVFWYRQTMMQGLELLAYFRNRAPLDDSGMPKDRFSAEMPDATLATLKIQPSEPRDSAVYFCASRSDRGPLSGANVLTFGAGSRLTVL.

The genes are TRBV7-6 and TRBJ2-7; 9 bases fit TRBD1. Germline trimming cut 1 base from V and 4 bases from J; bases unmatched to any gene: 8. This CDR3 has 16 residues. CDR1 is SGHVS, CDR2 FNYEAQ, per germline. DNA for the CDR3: TGTGCCAGCAGCTTAGGTCGGGCCGGACAGGGGTACGAGCAGTACTTC. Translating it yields CASSLGRAGQGYEQYF.

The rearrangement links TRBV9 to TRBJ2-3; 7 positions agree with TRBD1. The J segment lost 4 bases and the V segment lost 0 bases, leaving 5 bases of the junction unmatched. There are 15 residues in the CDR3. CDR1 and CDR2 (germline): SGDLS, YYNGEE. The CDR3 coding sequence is TGTGCCAGCAGCGTAGGACCCACAGGGGCAGATACGCAGTATTTT. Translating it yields CASSVGPTGADTQYF.

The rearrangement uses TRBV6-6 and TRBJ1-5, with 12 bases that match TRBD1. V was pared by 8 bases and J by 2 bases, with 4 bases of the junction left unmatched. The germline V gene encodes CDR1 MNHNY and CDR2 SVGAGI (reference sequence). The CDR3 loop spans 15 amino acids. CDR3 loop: CASGTGGVGNQPQHF. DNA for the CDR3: TGTGCCAGCGGGACAGGGGGCGTGGGCAATCAGCCCCAGCATTTT.

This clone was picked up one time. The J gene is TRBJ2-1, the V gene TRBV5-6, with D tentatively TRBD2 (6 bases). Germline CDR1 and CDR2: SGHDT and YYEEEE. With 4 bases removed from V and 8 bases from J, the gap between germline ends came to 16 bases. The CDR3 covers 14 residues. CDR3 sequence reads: CASSPGTWEDEQFF. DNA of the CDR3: TGTGCCAGCAGCCCCGGGACTTGGGAGGATGAGCAGTTCTTC.

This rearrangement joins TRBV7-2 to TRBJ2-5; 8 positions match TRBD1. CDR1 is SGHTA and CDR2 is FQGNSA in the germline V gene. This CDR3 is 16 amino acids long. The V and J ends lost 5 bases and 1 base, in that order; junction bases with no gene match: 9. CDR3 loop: CASSLQTGAGQETQYF. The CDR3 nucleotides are TGTGCCAGCAGCCTTCAGACAGGGGCGGGCCAAGAGACCCAGTACTTC.

The CDR3 is CASSLSSPGGRAVSGEQYF. In nucleotides, the CDR3 is TGTGCCAGCAGTTTATCGAGCCCCGGCGGGAGGGCCGTTTCGGGAGAGCAGTACTTC. The rearrangement joins TRBV27 to TRBJ2-7; 9 nucleotides align to TRBD2. Germline V gene data show CDR1 as MNHEY and CDR2 as SMNVEV (reference sequence). There are 19 residues in the CDR3. V was pared by 0 bases and J by 7 bases, with 19 bases of the junction left unmatched.

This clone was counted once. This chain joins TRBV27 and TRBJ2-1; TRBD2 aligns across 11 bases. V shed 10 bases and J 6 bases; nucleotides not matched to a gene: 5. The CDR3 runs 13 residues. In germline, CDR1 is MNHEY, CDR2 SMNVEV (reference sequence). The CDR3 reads CATGLAAFNEQFF. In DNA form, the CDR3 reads TGTGCCACGGGACTAGCGGCTTTCAATGAGCAGTTCTTC.

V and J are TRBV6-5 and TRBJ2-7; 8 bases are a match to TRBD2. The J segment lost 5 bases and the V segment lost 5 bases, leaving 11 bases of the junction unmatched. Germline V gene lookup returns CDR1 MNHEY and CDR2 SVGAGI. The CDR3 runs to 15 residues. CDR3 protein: CASSPRGGAVHEQYF. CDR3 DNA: TGTGCCAGCAGTCCCCGGGGGGGGGCGGTCCACGAGCAGTACTTC.

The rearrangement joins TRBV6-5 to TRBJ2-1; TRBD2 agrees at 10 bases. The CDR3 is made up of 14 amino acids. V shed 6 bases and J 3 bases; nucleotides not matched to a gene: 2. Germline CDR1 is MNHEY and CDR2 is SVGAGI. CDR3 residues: CASRAGGIYNEQFF. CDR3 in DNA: TGTGCCAGCAGAGCGGGGGGGATCTACAATGAGCAGTTCTTC.

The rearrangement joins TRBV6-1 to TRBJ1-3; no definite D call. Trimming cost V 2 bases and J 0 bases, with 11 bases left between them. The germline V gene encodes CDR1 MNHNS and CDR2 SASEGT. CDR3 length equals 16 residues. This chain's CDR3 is CASSEIQVHSGNTIYF. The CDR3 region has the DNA TGTGCCAGCAGTGAAATTCAGGTCCACTCTGGAAACACCATATATTTT.

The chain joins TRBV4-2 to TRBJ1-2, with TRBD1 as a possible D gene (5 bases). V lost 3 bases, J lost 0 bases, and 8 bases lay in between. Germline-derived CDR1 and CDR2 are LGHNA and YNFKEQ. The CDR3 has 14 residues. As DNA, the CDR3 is TGTGCCAGCAGCCACCGGGACTCTAACTATGGCTACACCTTC. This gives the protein CASSHRDSNYGYTF.

CDR3 residues: CASSLIGLAGGMGTDTQYF. The CDR3 DNA reads TGTGCCAGCAGCTTAATTGGGCTAGCGGGAGGGATGGGCACAGATACGCAGTATTTT. The J gene is TRBJ2-3, the V gene TRBV7-3, with 12 bases lining up with TRBD2. The germline V gene has CDR1 SGHTA and CDR2 FQGTGA. V trimming: 1 base; J trimming: 1 base; junction bases outside the gene matches: 9. The CDR3 is made up of 19 amino acids.